This T cell receptor beta chain was profiled in a study of T cell repertoires in aging, cancer and after chemotherapy. Study-wide background: Pre- and post-chemotherapy samples were paired from chronic lymphocytic leukemia patients treated with fludarabine- or bendamustine-based regimens. Findings of the study overall: Untreated cancer patients had significantly lower blood TCR diversity than age-matched healthy donors.

The germline gives CDR1 MNHNS, CDR2 SASEGT. The length of the CDR3 is 13 residues. Trimming took 8 bases from V and 5 from J, leaving 10 bases between them. A mixed TRB-A/B primer pool amplified rearranged TRB by multiplex touch-down PCR. TCRdb re-called the multiplex PCR reads through MiXCR, storing one row per CDR3 protein. This table holds around 9,300 distinct CDR3 sequences, 23% found once. There are a few counts of this clonotype. No antigen is known for it. The template was genomic DNA from peripheral blood, not RNA. This TCR was sampled from a human donor with a blood cancer. The donor label of this sample is uncertain. Input material: blood. The chain joins TRBV6-1 to TRBJ1-6, with D tentatively TRBD1 (5 bases). Written as DNA, the CDR3 is TGTGCCAGCCTTGACAGAGATAATTCACCCCTCCACTTT. Translated: CASLDRDNSPLHF.